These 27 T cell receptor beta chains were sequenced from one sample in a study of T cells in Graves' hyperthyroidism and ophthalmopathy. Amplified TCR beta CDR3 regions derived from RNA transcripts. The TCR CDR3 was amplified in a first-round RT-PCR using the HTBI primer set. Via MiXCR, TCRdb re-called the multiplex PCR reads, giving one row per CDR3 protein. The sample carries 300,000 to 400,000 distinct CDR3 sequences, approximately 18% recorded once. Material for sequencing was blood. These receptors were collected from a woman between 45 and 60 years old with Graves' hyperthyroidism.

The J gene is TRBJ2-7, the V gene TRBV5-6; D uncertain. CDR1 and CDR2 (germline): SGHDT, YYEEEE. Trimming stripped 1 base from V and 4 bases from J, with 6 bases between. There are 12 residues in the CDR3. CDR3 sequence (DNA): TGTGCCAGCAGCTTGCAACATTACGAGCAGTACTTC. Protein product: CASSLQHYEQYF.

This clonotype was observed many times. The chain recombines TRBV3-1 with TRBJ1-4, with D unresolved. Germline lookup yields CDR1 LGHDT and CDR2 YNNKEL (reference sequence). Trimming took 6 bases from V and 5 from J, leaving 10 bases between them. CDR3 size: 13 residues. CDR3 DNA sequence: TGTGCCAGCAGTTTCGGTCAGAATGAAAAACTGTTTTTT. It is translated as CASSFGQNEKLFF.

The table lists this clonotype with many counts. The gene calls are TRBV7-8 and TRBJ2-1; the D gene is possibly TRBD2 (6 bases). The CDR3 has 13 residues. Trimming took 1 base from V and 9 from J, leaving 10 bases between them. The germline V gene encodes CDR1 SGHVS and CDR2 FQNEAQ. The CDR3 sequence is CASSLVGRSEQFF. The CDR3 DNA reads TGTGCCAGCAGCTTAGTAGGGAGGAGTGAGCAGTTCTTC.

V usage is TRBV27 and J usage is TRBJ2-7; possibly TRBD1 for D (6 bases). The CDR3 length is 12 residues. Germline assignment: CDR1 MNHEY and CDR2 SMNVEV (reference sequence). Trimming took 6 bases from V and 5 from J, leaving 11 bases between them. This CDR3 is CASRQGKDEQYF. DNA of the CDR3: TGTGCCAGCAGGCAGGGGAAGGACGAGCAGTACTTC.

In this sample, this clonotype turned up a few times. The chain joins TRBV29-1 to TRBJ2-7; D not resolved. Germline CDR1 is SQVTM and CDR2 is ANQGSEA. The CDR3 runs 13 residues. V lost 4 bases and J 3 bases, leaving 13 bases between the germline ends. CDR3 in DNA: TGCAGCGTTGGTTCCCCCCAAGACTACGAGCAGTACTTC. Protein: CSVGSPQDYEQYF.

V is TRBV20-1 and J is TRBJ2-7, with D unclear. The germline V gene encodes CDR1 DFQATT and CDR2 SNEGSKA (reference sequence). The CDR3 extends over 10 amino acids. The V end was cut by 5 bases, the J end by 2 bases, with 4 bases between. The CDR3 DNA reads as TGCAGTGCTGACACCTACGAGCAGTACTTC. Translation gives CSADTYEQYF.

The CDR3 is CSVTWGGTEAFF. CDR3 coding DNA: TGCAGCGTGACTTGGGGGGGCACTGAAGCTTTCTTT. The chain uses TRBV29-1 and TRBJ1-1; tentative D call: TRBD1 (5 bases). Germline V gene sequence: CDR1 SQVTM, CDR2 ANQGSEA. This CDR3 has 12 amino acids. V was trimmed by 6 bases and J by 4 bases, leaving 12 bases between them.

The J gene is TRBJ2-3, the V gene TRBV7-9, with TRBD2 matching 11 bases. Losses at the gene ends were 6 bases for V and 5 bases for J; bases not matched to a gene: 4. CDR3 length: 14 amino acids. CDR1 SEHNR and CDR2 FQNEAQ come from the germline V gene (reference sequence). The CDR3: CASSSGGAVDTQYF. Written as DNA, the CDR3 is TGTGCCAGCAGTAGCGGGGGGGCGGTAGATACGCAGTATTTT.

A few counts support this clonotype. The DNA for the CDR3 is TGCAGTGCTATCGGACTAGAAGTTAGCGAGACCCAGTACTTC. Encoded protein: CSAIGLEVSETQYF. The chain employs TRBV20-1 and TRBJ2-5, with 7 nucleotides matching TRBD2. Germline lookup yields CDR1 DFQATT and CDR2 SNEGSKA (reference sequence). The J segment lost 5 bases and the V segment lost 4 bases, leaving 10 bases of the junction unmatched. The CDR3 is 14 residues long.

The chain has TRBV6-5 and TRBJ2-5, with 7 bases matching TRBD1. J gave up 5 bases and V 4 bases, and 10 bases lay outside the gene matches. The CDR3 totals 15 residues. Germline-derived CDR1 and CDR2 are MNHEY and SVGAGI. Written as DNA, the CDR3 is TGTGCCAGCAGTTCGGACAGGCCGGGCGGTGAGACCCAGTACTTC. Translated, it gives CASSSDRPGGETQYF.

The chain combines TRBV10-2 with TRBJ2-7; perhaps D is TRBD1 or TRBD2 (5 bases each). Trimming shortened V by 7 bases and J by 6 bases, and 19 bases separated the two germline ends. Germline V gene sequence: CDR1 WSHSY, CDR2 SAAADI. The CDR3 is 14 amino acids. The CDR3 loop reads CASTLKGRNCEQYV. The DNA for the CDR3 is TGCGCCAGCACCTTGAAGGGACGTAACTGCGAGCAGTACGTC.

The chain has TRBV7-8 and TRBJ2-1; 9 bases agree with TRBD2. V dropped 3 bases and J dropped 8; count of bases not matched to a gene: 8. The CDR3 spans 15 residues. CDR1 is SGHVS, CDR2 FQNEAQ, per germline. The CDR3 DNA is TGTGCCAGCAGCTTTTTAGCGGGAGTAATATATGAGCAGTTCTTC. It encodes CASSFLAGVIYEQFF.

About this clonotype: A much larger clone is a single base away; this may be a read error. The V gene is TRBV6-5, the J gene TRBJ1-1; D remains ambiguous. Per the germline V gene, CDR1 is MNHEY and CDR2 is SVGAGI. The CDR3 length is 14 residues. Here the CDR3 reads CAGSYSMLGTEAFF. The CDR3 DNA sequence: TGTGCCGGCAGTTACTCAATGCTGGGCACTGAAGCTTTCTTT.

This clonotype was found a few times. CDR3 DNA: TGCGCCAGCAGTGAAGGACTAGCGGGGGCAGAGACCCAGTACTTC. Translating gives CASSEGLAGAETQYF. The J gene is TRBJ2-5, the V gene TRBV10-1, with 13 nucleotides matching TRBD2. Germline loops: CDR1 WNHNN, CDR2 SYGVQD (reference sequence). Germline trimming cut 3 bases from V and 4 bases from J; bases unmatched to any gene: 2. The CDR3 has 15 amino acids.

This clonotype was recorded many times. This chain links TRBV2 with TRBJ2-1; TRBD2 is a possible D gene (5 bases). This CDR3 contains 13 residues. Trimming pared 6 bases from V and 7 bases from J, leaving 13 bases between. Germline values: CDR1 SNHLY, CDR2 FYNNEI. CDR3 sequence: CASRKDGENEQFF. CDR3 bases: TGTGCCAGCAGGAAGGACGGGGAAAATGAGCAGTTCTTC.

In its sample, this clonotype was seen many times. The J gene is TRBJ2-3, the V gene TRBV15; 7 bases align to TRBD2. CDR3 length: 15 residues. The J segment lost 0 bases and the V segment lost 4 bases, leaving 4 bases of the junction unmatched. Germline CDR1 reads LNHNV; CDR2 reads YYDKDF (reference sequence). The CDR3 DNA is TGTGCCACCAGCACGAGCGGGATTAGCACAGATACGCAGTATTTT. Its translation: CATSTSGISTDTQYF.

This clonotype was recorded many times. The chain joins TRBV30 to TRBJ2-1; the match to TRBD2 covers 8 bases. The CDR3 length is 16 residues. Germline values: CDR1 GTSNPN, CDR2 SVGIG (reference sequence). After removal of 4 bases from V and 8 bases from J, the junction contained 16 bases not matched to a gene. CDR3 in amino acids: CAWTDAVGLVVDEQFF. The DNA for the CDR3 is TGTGCCTGGACCGACGCCGTGGGACTAGTGGTCGATGAGCAGTTCTTC. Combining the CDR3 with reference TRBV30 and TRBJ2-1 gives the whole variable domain SQTIHQWPATLVQPVGSPLSLECTVEGTSNPNLYWYRQAAGRGLQLLFYSVGIGQISSEVPQNLSASRPQDRQFILSSKKLLLSDSGFYLCAWTDAVGLVVDEQFFGPGTRLTVL.

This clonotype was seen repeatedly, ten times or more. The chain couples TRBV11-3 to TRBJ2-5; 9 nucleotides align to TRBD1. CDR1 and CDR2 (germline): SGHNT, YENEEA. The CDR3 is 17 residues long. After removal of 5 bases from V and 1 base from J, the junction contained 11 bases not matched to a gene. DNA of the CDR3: TGTGCCAGCAGCCTAGGGGGACAGGGAGGGTCCCAAGAGACCCAGTACTTC. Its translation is CASSLGGQGGSQETQYF.

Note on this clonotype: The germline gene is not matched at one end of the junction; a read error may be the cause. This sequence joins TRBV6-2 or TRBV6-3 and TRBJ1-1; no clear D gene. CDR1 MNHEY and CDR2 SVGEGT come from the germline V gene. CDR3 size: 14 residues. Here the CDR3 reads CVSSYGDPNTEAFF. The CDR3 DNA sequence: TGTGTCAGCAGTTATGGGGATCCGAACACTGAAGCTTTCTTT.

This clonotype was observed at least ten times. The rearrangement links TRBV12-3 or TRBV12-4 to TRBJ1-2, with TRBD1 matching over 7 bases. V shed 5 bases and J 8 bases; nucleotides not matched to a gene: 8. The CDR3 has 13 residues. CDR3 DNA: TGTGCCAGCAGTCTCGACAGGGAATACGGCTACACCTTC. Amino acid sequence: CASSLDREYGYTF.

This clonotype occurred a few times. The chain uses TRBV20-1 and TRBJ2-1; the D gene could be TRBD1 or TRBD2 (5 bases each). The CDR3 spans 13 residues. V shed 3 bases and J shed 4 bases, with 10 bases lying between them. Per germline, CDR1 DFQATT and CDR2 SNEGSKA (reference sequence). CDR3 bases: TGCAGTGCTAGCAGGGAGATATACAATGAGCAGTTCTTC. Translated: CSASREIYNEQFF.

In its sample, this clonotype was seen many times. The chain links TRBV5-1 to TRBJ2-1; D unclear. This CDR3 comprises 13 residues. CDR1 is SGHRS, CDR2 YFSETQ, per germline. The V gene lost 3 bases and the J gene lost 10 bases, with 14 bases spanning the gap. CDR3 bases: TGCGCCAGCAGCTCCACGGCTTACCCAGAGCAGTTCTTC. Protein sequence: CASSSTAYPEQFF.

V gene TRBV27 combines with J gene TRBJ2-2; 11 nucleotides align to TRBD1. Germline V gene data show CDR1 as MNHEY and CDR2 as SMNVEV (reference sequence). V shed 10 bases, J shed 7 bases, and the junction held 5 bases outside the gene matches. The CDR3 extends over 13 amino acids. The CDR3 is CATRDRGDGELFF. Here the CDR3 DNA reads TGTGCCACCCGGGACAGGGGGGACGGGGAGCTGTTTTTT.

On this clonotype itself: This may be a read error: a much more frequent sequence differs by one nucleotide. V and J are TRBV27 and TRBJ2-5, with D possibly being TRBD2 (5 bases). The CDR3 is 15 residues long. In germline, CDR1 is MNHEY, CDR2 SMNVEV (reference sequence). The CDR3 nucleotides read TGTGCCAGCAGTTCCCTACAGCGGAGCCAAGAGATCCAGTACTTC. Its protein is CASSSLQRSQEIQYF.

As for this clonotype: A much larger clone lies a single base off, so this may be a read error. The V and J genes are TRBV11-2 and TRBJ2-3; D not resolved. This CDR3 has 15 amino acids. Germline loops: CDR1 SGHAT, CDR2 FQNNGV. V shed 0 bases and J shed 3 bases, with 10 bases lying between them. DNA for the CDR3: TGTGCCAGCAGCTTAGATAGGGCGGTAACAGATACGCAGTATTTT. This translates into CASSLDRAVTDTQYF.

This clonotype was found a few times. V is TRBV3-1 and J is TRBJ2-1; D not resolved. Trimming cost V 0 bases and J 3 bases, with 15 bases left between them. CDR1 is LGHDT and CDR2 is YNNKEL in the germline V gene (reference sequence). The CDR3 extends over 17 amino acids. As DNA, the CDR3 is TGTGCCAGCAGCCAAGACAACGGAGTAATTCTCTACAATGAGCAGTTCTTC. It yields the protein CASSQDNGVILYNEQFF.

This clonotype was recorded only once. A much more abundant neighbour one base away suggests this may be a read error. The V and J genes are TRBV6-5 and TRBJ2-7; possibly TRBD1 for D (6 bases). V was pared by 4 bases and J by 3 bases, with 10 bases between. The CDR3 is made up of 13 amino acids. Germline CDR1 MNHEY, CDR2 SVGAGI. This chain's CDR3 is CASSFGQLYEQYF. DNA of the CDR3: TGTGCCAGCAGTTTCGGACAGCTCTACGAGCAGTACTTC.